This is a list of T cell receptor beta chains from one sample in a study of shared clonotypes between healthy human individuals. Clones were sequenced by immunoSEQ multiplex PCR, and TCRdb holds only the in-frame ones, with some missing. Among 2,500,000 or so clones listed, 93% were seen once. Source material: naive CD4+ T cells from PBMCs. Receptors originate from a young man in good health. Some clones in this sample may be carry-over from other donors' samples. Both conserved end residues are part of each CDR3. Each record gives: V gene, clone size, J gene, D gene, CDR3 length, CDR3 protein, CDR3 DNA. D genes are given only for firm matches. Expanded clones are given a class, and other clones once, few, many or no size at all.

V: TRBV5-4
size: NA
J: TRBJ1-5
D: NA
length: 13
CDR3: CASSLDLGQPQHF
DNA: TGTGCCAGCAGCTTGGATCTCGGCCAGCCCCAGCATTTT

V: TRBV7-2
size: NA
J: TRBJ1-1
D: NA
length: 14
CDR3: CASSFPKTVPEAFF
DNA: TGTGCCAGCAGCTTCCCCAAGACAGTTCCTGAAGCTTTCTTT

V: TRBV29-1
size: few
J: TRBJ1-1
D: TRBD1
length: 12
CDR3: CSVKGANTEAFF
DNA: TGCAGCGTTAAGGGGGCCAACACTGAAGCTTTCTTT

V: TRBV5-1
size: NA
J: TRBJ2-3
D: TRBD2
length: 15
CDR3: CASSLGTSGGDTQYF
DNA: TGCGCCAGCAGCCTCGGGACTAGCGGTGGAGATACGCAGTATTTT

V: TRBV7-3
size: NA
J: TRBJ2-7
D: NA
length: 15
CDR3: CASSQLGLHSYEQYF
DNA: TGTGCCAGCAGCCAGCTGGGGCTTCACTCCTACGAGCAGTACTTC

V: TRBV10-3
size: NA
J: TRBJ1-5
D: NA
length: 17
CDR3: CAISEPGPSYSNQPQHF
DNA: TGTGCCATCAGTGAGCCGGGGCCCTCCTATAGCAATCAGCCCCAGCATTTT

V: TRBV21-1
size: NA
J: TRBJ1-5
D: NA
length: 18
CDR3: CASSKAGQGARSNQPQHF
DNA: TGTGCCAGCAGCAAAGCGGGACAGGGGGCGAGAAGCAATCAGCCCCAGCATTTT

V: TRBV28
size: NA
J: TRBJ1-2
D: TRBD1
length: 15
CDR3: CASSASTGGLYGYTF
DNA: TGTGCCAGCAGTGCGTCGACAGGGGGCCTCTATGGCTACACCTTC

V: TRBV6-4
size: NA
J: TRBJ2-1
D: NA
length: 16
CDR3: CASAGDGGKPYNEQFF
DNA: TGTGCCAGCGCGGGTGATGGCGGCAAACCTTACAATGAGCAGTTCTTC

V: TRBV6-1
size: NA
J: TRBJ1-5
D: TRBD1
length: 14
CDR3: CASSYRQGDQPQHF
DNA: TGTGCCAGCAGCTACAGACAGGGGGATCAGCCCCAGCATTTT

V: TRBV4-2
size: NA
J: TRBJ2-2
D: NA
length: 16
CDR3: CASSQEWLPNTGELFF
DNA: TGTGCCAGCAGCCAAGAGTGGCTACCGAACACCGGGGAGCTGTTTTTT

V: TRBV5-1
size: once
J: TRBJ1-5
D: NA
length: 13
CDR3: CASSRGEGQPQHF
DNA: TGCGCCAGCAGCCGGGGGGAAGGTCAGCCCCAGCATTTT